These 27 T cell receptor beta chains originate from one sample sequenced in a study of blood T cell repertoires in COVID-19. Here immunoSEQ multiplex PCR was the method, and the copy in TCRdb shows in-frame clones only, minus some. This table holds roughly 130,000 clones, about 89% found once. The material sequenced was peripheral blood. The receptors shown here come from an older woman with acute or convalescent COVID-19.

This chain joins TRBV28 and TRBJ2-2, with 12 positions matching TRBD1. Trimming removed 2 bases from V and 4 bases from J; junction bases left unmatched: 2. Germline CDR1 and CDR2: MDHEN and SYDVKM. CDR3 length: 16 amino acids. CDR3 sequence reads: CASSLPGQGATGELFF. CDR3 DNA: TGTGCCAGCAGTTTACCGGGACAGGGGGCCACCGGGGAGCTGTTTTTT.

This clone was detected a few times. The chain couples TRBV2 to TRBJ1-1, with 9 bases aligning to TRBD1. The V gene's germline CDR1 is SNHLY and CDR2 FYNNEI. This CDR3 is built from 13 residues. The V and J ends lost 8 bases and 3 bases, in that order; junction bases with no gene match: 4. This chain's CDR3 is CASGQGLDTEAFF. CDR3 coding DNA: TGTGCCAGCGGACAGGGGTTGGACACTGAAGCTTTCTTT. Complete variable domain (other parts from reference TRBV2 and TRBJ1-1): EPEVTQTPSHQVTQMGQEVILRCVPISNHLYFYWYRQILGQKVEFLVSFYNNEISEKSEIFDDQFSVERPDGSNFTLKIRSTKLEDSAMYFCASGQGLDTEAFFGQGTRLTVV.

The table lists this clone with a count of one. The rearrangement joins TRBV7-2 to TRBJ2-1; 9 bases fit TRBD2. Germline values: CDR1 SGHTA, CDR2 FQGNSA. The CDR3 extends over 15 amino acids. J was trimmed by 9 bases and V by 7 bases; bases with no gene match: 13. DNA for the CDR3: TGTGCCAGCACCTACGTGGGCGGGAGGGCCTCTGAGCAGTTCTTC. Its protein is CASTYVGGRASEQFF.

This clone was recorded a few times. The chain recombines TRBV5-4 with TRBJ2-2, with a possible D match to TRBD1 (7 bases). The germline gives CDR1 SGHNT, CDR2 YYREEE (reference sequence). The length of the CDR3 is 13 residues. Trimming removed 4 bases from V and 8 bases from J, with 12 bases in between. The CDR3 nucleotides are TGTGCCAGCAGCCTACAGGGGACTGGGGAGCTGTTTTTT. This translates into CASSLQGTGELFF.

The chain uses TRBV5-1 and TRBJ2-2; 10 bases align to TRBD2. V trimming: 9 bases; J trimming: 4 bases; junction bases outside the gene matches: 9. CDR3 size: 15 residues. Per germline, CDR1 SGHRS and CDR2 YFSETQ. CDR3 amino acids: CATERSGRGTGELFF. CDR3 bases: TGCGCCACCGAGAGGAGCGGGAGGGGCACCGGGGAGCTGTTTTTT.

This clone was detected only once. The rearrangement links TRBV19 to TRBJ1-3; D is possibly TRBD1 (6 bases). V was cut by 10 bases and J by 3 bases, with 16 bases left in between. Germline CDR1 and CDR2: LNHDA and SQIVND (reference sequence). This CDR3 contains 14 residues. The CDR3 DNA sequence: TGTGCCACCTTACCAACAGGGAGTGGAAACACCATATATTTT. Its protein product is CATLPTGSGNTIYF. Combining the CDR3 with reference TRBV19 and TRBJ1-3 gives the whole variable domain DGGITQSPKYLFRKEGQNVTLSCEQNLNHDAMYWYRQDPGQGLRLIYYSQIVNDFQKGDIAEGYSVSREKKESFPLTVTSAQKNPTAFYLCATLPTGSGNTIYFGEGSWLTVV.

V is TRBV3-1 (or the pseudogene TRBV3-2) and J is TRBJ1-1; tentative D call: TRBD1 (6 bases). The CDR3 totals 13 residues. Per germline, CDR1 LGHDT and CDR2 YNNKEL (reference sequence). V was clipped by 3 bases and J by 11 bases, with 16 bases between them. The DNA for the CDR3 is TGTGCCAGCAGCCAGGTGGACAGCGTTCGGGCTTTCTTT. Its translation: CASSQVDSVRAFF.

A remark on this clone: The sample contains more than one DNA sequence encoding this CDR3. This sequence joins TRBV19 and TRBJ1-3, with 7 bases fitting TRBD1. The V segment lost 6 bases and the J segment 0 bases; nucleotides outside the gene matches: 2. The CDR3 totals 14 residues. Per the germline V gene, CDR1 is LNHDA and CDR2 is SQIVND (reference sequence). CDR3 region: CASSRTGSGNTIYF. In DNA, the CDR3 is TGTGCCAGTAGCAGGACAGGCTCTGGAAACACCATATATTTT.

The chain joins TRBV19 to TRBJ1-2; 8 nucleotides match TRBD1. The CDR3 covers 15 residues. The trim removed 4 bases at V and 6 bases at J, leaving 10 bases unmatched. Germline V gene data show CDR1 as LNHDA and CDR2 as SQIVND (reference sequence). CDR3 loop: CASSSYARTGNGYTF. The DNA for the CDR3 is TGTGCCAGTAGTAGCTACGCCCGGACAGGGAATGGCTACACCTTC.

The chain couples TRBV24-1 to TRBJ2-5; 7 nucleotides align to TRBD1. This CDR3 has 14 amino acids. The J segment lost 4 bases and the V segment lost 9 bases, leaving 10 bases of the junction unmatched. The V gene's germline CDR1 is KGHDR and CDR2 SFDVKD. The CDR3 reads CATGRPSGGETQYF. CDR3 nucleotides: TGTGCCACCGGGAGACCATCAGGGGGAGAGACCCAGTACTTC.

This CDR3 is CASSHRGETQYF. Here the CDR3 DNA reads TGTGCCAGCAGCCACAGGGGTGAGACCCAGTACTTC. The chain uses TRBV3-1 (or the pseudogene TRBV3-2) and TRBJ2-5, with a weak D call TRBD1 (6 bases). From germline, CDR1 is LGHDT and CDR2 YNNKEL (reference sequence). V lost 3 bases to trimming and J lost 5 bases, with 7 bases between them. The CDR3 has 12 residues.

CDR3: CASSLRTGGIDTQYF. As DNA, the CDR3 is TGTGCCAGCAGTTTAAGGACAGGGGGGATAGATACGCAGTATTTT. The rearrangement uses TRBV28 and TRBJ2-3, with 10 bases aligning to TRBD1. Per the germline V gene, CDR1 is MDHEN and CDR2 is SYDVKM. V shed 2 bases, J shed 5 bases, and the junction held 4 bases outside the gene matches. This CDR3 has 15 amino acids. The entire variable domain, with the rest obtained from reference TRBV28 and TRBJ2-3, is as follows: DVKVTQSSRYLVKRTGEKVFLECVQDMDHENMFWYRQDPGLGLRLIYFSYDVKMKEKGDIPEGYSVSREKKERFSLILESASTNQTSMYLCASSLRTGGIDTQYFGPGTRLTVL.

The rearrangement links TRBV18 to TRBJ1-2; TRBD1 aligns across 8 bases. This CDR3 region has 14 residues. The germline gives CDR1 KGHSH, CDR2 LQKENI. V shed 2 bases and J 5 bases; nucleotides not matched to a gene: 4. CDR3 amino acids: CASSPDRGTYGYTF. CDR3 DNA: TGTGCCAGCTCACCAGACAGGGGAACTTATGGCTACACCTTC.

The chain combines TRBV20-1 with TRBJ2-3, with 12 bases identical to TRBD2. Germline V gives CDR1 DFQATT, CDR2 SNEGSKA (reference sequence). The trim removed 3 bases at V and 3 bases at J, leaving 4 bases unmatched. The CDR3 is 15 amino acids. The CDR3 is CSASVTSGRTDTQYF. The CDR3 DNA is TGCAGTGCTAGTGTGACTAGCGGGAGAACAGATACGCAGTATTTT.

The chain has TRBV28 and TRBJ2-7; 8 bases are a match to TRBD2. The CDR3 has 15 amino acids. The germline V gene encodes CDR1 MDHEN and CDR2 SYDVKM. J lost 5 bases, V lost 7 bases, and 13 bases had no gene match. CDR3 bases: TGTGCCAGCACCCCCTCCGGGACTAGGAGTCACGAGCAGTACTTC. This gives the protein CASTPSGTRSHEQYF.

This rearrangement joins TRBV3-1 (or the pseudogene TRBV3-2) to TRBJ1-3, with D possibly matching TRBD1 (5 bases). The CDR3 extends over 16 amino acids. CDR1 and CDR2 from the germline V gene are LGHDT and YNNKEL (reference sequence). Trimming removed 2 bases from V and 0 bases from J, with 11 bases in between. CDR3 coding DNA: TGTGCCAGCAGCCAACGTCAGGGATCCTCTGGAAACACCATATATTTT. It is translated as CASSQRQGSSGNTIYF.

The chain couples TRBV19 to TRBJ2-7; D perhaps matches TRBD1 (5 bases). Germline lookup yields CDR1 LNHDA and CDR2 SQIVND (reference sequence). The CDR3 totals 13 residues. V gave up 5 bases and J gave up 2 bases, with 10 bases separating them. Here the CDR3 reads CASSQGGPYEQYF. As DNA, the CDR3 is TGTGCCAGTAGTCAGGGCGGCCCCTACGAGCAGTACTTC.

The chain carries TRBV27 and TRBJ2-1, with 8 bases lining up with TRBD2. There are 13 residues in the CDR3. CDR1 is MNHEY and CDR2 is SMNVEV in the germline V gene (reference sequence). Unmatched junction bases numbered 7, after V lost 6 bases and J lost 9 bases. Written as DNA, the CDR3 is TGTGCCAGCAGGGGCGGGAGGTTGGGTGAGCAGTTCTTC. Amino acids: CASRGGRLGEQFF.

V usage is TRBV6-4 and J usage is TRBJ1-4, with D unresolved. Germline-derived CDR1 and CDR2 are MRHNA and SNTAGT. The CDR3 contains 18 residues. Trimming stripped 2 bases from V and 0 bases from J, with 16 bases between. The CDR3 protein is CASSDRASESPTNEKLFF. CDR3 coding DNA: TGTGCCAGCAGTGACCGCGCCAGCGAGAGTCCAACTAATGAAAAACTGTTTTTT.

The CDR3 region is CASSERSSYEQYV. The CDR3 DNA reads TGTGCCAGCAGTGAACGGTCCTCCTACGAGCAGTACGTC. This sequence joins TRBV6-1 and TRBJ2-7; D unclear. Germline V lookup: CDR1 MNHNS, CDR2 SASEGT. The length of the CDR3 is 13 residues. With 2 bases removed from V and 0 bases from J, the gap between germline ends came to 5 bases.

The chain joins TRBV28 to TRBJ1-3, with 7 bases lining up with TRBD1. J lost 4 bases, V lost 3 bases, and 3 bases had no gene match. The CDR3 spans 14 residues. Per germline, CDR1 MDHEN and CDR2 SYDVKM. The CDR3 region has the DNA TGTGCCAGCAGTTTGGAACAGGGGGGAAACACCATATATTTT. Translating gives CASSLEQGGNTIYF.

CDR3: CSVVGTGAYEQYF. The CDR3 nucleotides are TGCAGCGTCGTGGGGACAGGCGCTTACGAGCAGTACTTC. This chain joins TRBV29-1 and TRBJ2-7, with 8 nucleotides matching TRBD1. V trimming: 6 bases; J trimming: 4 bases; junction bases outside the gene matches: 8. Per the germline V gene, CDR1 is SQVTM and CDR2 is ANQGSEA. The CDR3 is 13 residues long.

The J gene is TRBJ1-3, the V gene TRBV5-5; TRBD1 agrees at 7 bases. CDR1 is SGHKS, CDR2 YYEKEE, per germline (reference sequence). The trim removed 3 bases at V and 0 bases at J, leaving 12 bases unmatched. The CDR3 extends over 18 amino acids. In nucleotides, the CDR3 is TGTGCCAGCAGCTGGGGGGTGCCGGGACAGCTCTCTGGAAACACCATATATTTT. It encodes CASSWGVPGQLSGNTIYF.

The table lists this clone with a count of one. The gene calls are TRBV28 and TRBJ1-5; 8 bases are shared with TRBD1. CDR1 MDHEN and CDR2 SYDVKM come from the germline V gene. The CDR3 totals 12 residues. V shed 10 bases, J shed 6 bases, and the junction held 5 bases outside the gene matches. CDR3 sequence (DNA): TGTGCCACCGGGACAGGTCTTCAGCCCCAGCATTTT. It specifies CATGTGLQPQHF. The full variable domain, with the rest looked up from reference TRBV28 and TRBJ1-5, is DVKVTQSSRYLVKRTGEKVFLECVQDMDHENMFWYRQDPGLGLRLIYFSYDVKMKEKGDIPEGYSVSREKKERFSLILESASTNQTSMYLCATGTGLQPQHFGDGTRLSIL.

This clone has a single count. This chain joins TRBV3-1 (or the pseudogene TRBV3-2) and TRBJ2-1; TRBD2 aligns across 8 bases. With V trimmed by 1 base and J by 1 base, 9 bases remained unmatched. CDR3 length equals 18 residues. Germline V gene sequence: CDR1 LGHDT, CDR2 YNNKEL (reference sequence). CDR3 DNA sequence: TGTGCCAGCAGCCAAGGTGGGACTAGGGTGTCGTCCTACAATGAGCAGTTCTTC. The encoded protein is CASSQGGTRVSSYNEQFF.

The chain links TRBV28 to TRBJ2-7; 10 bases are a match to TRBD2. This CDR3 contains 15 residues. In germline, CDR1 is MDHEN, CDR2 SYDVKM. Trimming took 1 base from V and 4 from J; bases not matched to a gene: 4. The CDR3 nucleotides are TGTGCCAGCAGTTTATCGCCTAGCGGGAGTTACGAGCAGTACTTC. Amino acids: CASSLSPSGSYEQYF.

J is TRBJ1-1 and V is TRBV9, with D hard to call. Trimming removed 4 bases at V and 7 bases at J, with 17 bases between. The germline gives CDR1 SGDLS, CDR2 YYNGEE. The CDR3 runs 14 residues. The CDR3 here is CASSPQMALGEAFF. DNA of the CDR3: TGTGCCAGCAGCCCACAGATGGCCCTCGGTGAAGCTTTCTTT.